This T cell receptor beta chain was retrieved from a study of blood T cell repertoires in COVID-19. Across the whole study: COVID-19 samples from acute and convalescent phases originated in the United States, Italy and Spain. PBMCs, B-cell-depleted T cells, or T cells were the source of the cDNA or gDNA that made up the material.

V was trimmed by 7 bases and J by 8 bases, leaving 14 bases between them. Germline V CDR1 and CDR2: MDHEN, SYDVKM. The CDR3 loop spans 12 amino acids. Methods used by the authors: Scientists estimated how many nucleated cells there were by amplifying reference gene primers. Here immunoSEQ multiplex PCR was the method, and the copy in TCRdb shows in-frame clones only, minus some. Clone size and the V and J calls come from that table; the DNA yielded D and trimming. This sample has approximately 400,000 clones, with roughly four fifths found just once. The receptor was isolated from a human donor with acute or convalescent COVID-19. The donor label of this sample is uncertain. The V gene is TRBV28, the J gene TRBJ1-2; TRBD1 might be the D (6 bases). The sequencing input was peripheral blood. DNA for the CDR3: TGTGCCAGCATTACAGGGCAAGGAGGCTACACCTTC. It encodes CASITGQGGYTF.